The 11 T cell receptor beta chains listed next were all sequenced from one sample in a study of shared clonotypes between healthy human individuals. This table comes from immunoSEQ multiplex PCR, and its TCRdb copy is limited to in-frame clones, with some not included. Here the sample spans 2,500,000 or so clones, under 95% being singletons. The sample was naive CD4+ T cells from PBMCs. Specified subset: CD45RA+ positively selected. The receptors were gathered from a man aged 18 to 29 in good health. Some clones in this sample may be carry-over from other donors' samples.

J is TRBJ2-3 and V is TRBV6-5; the D call may be TRBD1 or TRBD2 (5 bases each). CDR3 length: 16 amino acids. V was pared by 0 bases and J by 0 bases, with 10 bases between. CDR1 is MNHEY, CDR2 SVGAGI, per germline. The CDR3 is CASSYSGVVSTDTQYF. The CDR3 bases are TGTGCCAGCAGTTACTCGGGGGTTGTTAGCACAGATACGCAGTATTTT.

This chain links TRBV2 with TRBJ1-5; 7 bases are shared with TRBD1. The V segment lost 8 bases and the J segment 4 bases; nucleotides outside the gene matches: 11. Per the germline V gene, CDR1 is SNHLY and CDR2 is FYNNEI. There are 15 residues in the CDR3. The CDR3 region has the DNA TGTGCCAGCGCATCCGAGACAGGGCTTAATCAGCCCCAGCATTTT. Translation gives CASASETGLNQPQHF.

V is TRBV30 and J is TRBJ2-1, with 7 bases lining up with TRBD2. After removal of 1 base from V and 4 bases from J, the junction contained 16 bases not matched to a gene. This CDR3 contains 18 residues. The germline gives CDR1 GTSNPN, CDR2 SVGIG (reference sequence). The CDR3 loop is CAWSGAGALNGAYNEQFF. The CDR3 DNA is TGTGCCTGGAGTGGCGCGGGAGCCCTAAATGGGGCTTACAATGAGCAGTTCTTC. Based on the CDR3 plus reference TRBV30 and TRBJ2-1, the full variable domain is SQTIHQWPATLVQPVGSPLSLECTVEGTSNPNLYWYRQAAGRGLQLLFYSVGIGQISSEVPQNLSASRPQDRQFILSSKKLLLSDSGFYLCAWSGAGALNGAYNEQFFGPGTRLTVL.

Note on this clone: Within the sample, other DNA sequences also encode this same CDR3. V and J are TRBV1 and TRBJ2-1; TRBD1, the D gene given by the table, was not confirmed from the DNA. TRBV1 is classified as a pseudogene. The CDR3 covers 17 residues. CDR3 nucleotides: TGCACCAGCAGCCAACCGCCGAAAACCAGCTCCTACAATGAGCAGTTCTTC. Protein product: CTSSQPPKTSSYNEQFF.

The chain has TRBV7-8 and TRBJ2-7; D possibly corresponds to TRBD1 (6 bases). Trimming took 5 bases from V and 2 from J, leaving 13 bases between them. The CDR3 covers 14 residues. Germline CDR1 SGHVS, CDR2 FQNEAQ. CDR3 in amino acids: CASSLDRNAYEQYF. CDR3 DNA sequence: TGTGCCAGCAGCCTTGACAGGAACGCCTACGAGCAGTACTTC.

The V and J genes are TRBV7-9 and TRBJ2-2, with D unresolved. The V gene lost 1 base and the J gene lost 4 bases, with 10 bases spanning the gap. This CDR3 contains 15 residues. Looked up from germline, CDR1 is SEHNR and CDR2 is FQNEAQ (reference sequence). The CDR3 protein is CASSLDWVGTGELFF. CDR3 bases: TGTGCCAGCAGCTTAGATTGGGTTGGCACCGGGGAGCTGTTTTTT.

The chain employs TRBV19 and TRBJ2-7; TRBD2 matches 9 bases. The CDR3 is 18 amino acids. V dropped 6 bases and J dropped 2; count of bases not matched to a gene: 17. Per the germline V gene, CDR1 is LNHDA and CDR2 is SQIVND (reference sequence). The CDR3 bases are TGTGCCAGTAGCTCAACCGAACTAGCGGGCAGGGGGACCTACGAGCAGTACTTC. Amino acid sequence: CASSSTELAGRGTYEQYF.

J is TRBJ2-1 and V is TRBV5-6; D not certain. The length of the CDR3 is 15 residues. Germline V gives CDR1 SGHDT, CDR2 YYEEEE. V was shortened by 1 base and J by 2 bases, with 10 bases between the two germline ends. CDR3 nucleotides: TGTGCCAGCAGCTTGATGGCAACTCCCTACAATGAGCAGTTCTTC. Translating gives CASSLMATPYNEQFF. Full variable domain (remainder filled in from reference TRBV5-6 and TRBJ2-1): DAGVTQSPTHLIKTRGQQVTLRCSPKSGHDTVSWYQQALGQGPQFIFQYYEEEERQRGNFPDRFSGHQFPNYSSELNVNALLLGDSALYLCASSLMATPYNEQFFGPGTRLTVL.

This sequence joins TRBV18 and TRBJ2-6; D gene ambiguous. The CDR3 length is 17 residues. From germline, CDR1 is KGHSH and CDR2 LQKENI. V dropped 1 base and J dropped 1 base, with 11 bases sitting between them. This CDR3 reads CASSPLQLTSGANVLTF. The CDR3 DNA reads as TGTGCCAGCTCACCACTCCAACTTACTTCTGGGGCCAACGTCCTGACTTTC.

This chain joins TRBV27 and TRBJ1-1; 9 bases align to TRBD1. There are 13 residues in the CDR3. The J segment lost 9 bases and the V segment lost 6 bases, leaving 8 bases of the junction unmatched. Germline loops: CDR1 MNHEY, CDR2 SMNVEV (reference sequence). CDR3 amino acids: CASRQGARVQAFF. CDR3 nucleotide sequence: TGTGCCAGCAGACAGGGGGCGAGGGTTCAAGCTTTCTTT.

The CDR3 bases are TGTGCCACCAGCAGAGGGACTAGCGGGAGCTATGAGCAGTTCTTC. Encoded protein: CATSRGTSGSYEQFF. This sequence joins TRBV15 and TRBJ2-1, with 13 bases identical to TRBD2. The CDR3 length is 15 residues. Germline V gene lookup returns CDR1 LNHNV and CDR2 YYDKDF (reference sequence). The V segment lost 1 base and the J segment 8 bases; nucleotides outside the gene matches: 2. Based on the CDR3 plus reference TRBV15 and TRBJ2-1, the full variable domain is DAMVIQNPRYQVTQFGKPVTLSCSQTLNHNVMYWYQQKSSQAPKLLFHYYDKDFNNEADTPDNFQSRRPNTSFCFLDIRSPGLGDTAMYLCATSRGTSGSYEQFFGPGTRLTVL.